The TCR beta chain described here comes from a study of cytomegalovirus exposure and HLA in healthy donors. Study-level points and caveats: In a later analysis, TCR beta V- and J-gene trimming was associated with a missense DCLRE1C variant.

Notes on this clone: The antigen is unknown.

Vbeta (60) and Jbeta (13) primers were used in the PCR. Authors' methods: Tens of millions of unique TCR beta chains, 10 million to 14 million shared, were counted in a later analysis. Repertoires were generated with immunoSEQ multiplex PCR, while TCRdb's copy carries only in-frame clones and drops some. V, J and clone size are those of that table, while D and trimming were read from the DNA. This sample has about 150,000 clones, with roughly 77% found just once. The CDR3 is made up of 13 amino acids. Per the germline V gene, CDR1 is MNHNS and CDR2 is SASEGT. V was clipped by 7 bases and J by 1 base, with 10 bases between them.

What was sequenced was PBMCs. The chain uses TRBV6-1 and TRBJ1-1; D unresolved. The clonotype was recovered from a man aged 25 to 40 in good health and CMV-seropositive. CDR3 nucleotides: TGTGCCAGCAATCTAGTGGAGAACACTGAAGCTTTCTTT. Amino acids: CASNLVENTEAFF.